The rows below give T cell receptor beta chains drawn from one sample of a study of T-cell memory formation after mild COVID-19. TCRdb analysed the 5' RACE reads with MiXCR anew, one entry per CDR3 protein. Here the sample spans 250,000 or so distinct CDR3 sequences, 8% to 9.5% being singletons. Sample: PBMCs or a T cell subset sorted from them (not recorded which). These receptors came from a man between 18 and 35 years old who had mild COVID-19 (a few samples of this study predate the infection). Cell type and time point are not known. The CDR3 runs from the conserved cysteine through the conserved F or W. D genes are given only for firm matches. Clone sizes are given selectively: once, few, many, or a class where the clone is expanded.

v_call: TRBV10-3
j_call: TRBJ1-2
clone_size: few
cdr3_length: 15
d_call: -
cdr3_aa: CAISESTTGQKGYTF
cdr3_nt: TGTGCCATCAGTGAGTCGACGACAGGACAGAAGGGCTACACCTTC

v_call: TRBV5-4
j_call: TRBJ2-3
clone_size: -
cdr3_length: 15
d_call: -
cdr3_aa: CASSLDAGATDTQYF
cdr3_nt: TGTGCCAGCAGCTTGGATGCGGGGGCCACAGATACGCAGTATTTT

v_call: TRBV7-9
j_call: TRBJ2-3
clone_size: few
cdr3_length: 16
d_call: TRBD1
cdr3_aa: CASRQPRDRGPDTQYF
cdr3_nt: TGTGCCAGCAGGCAACCCCGGGACAGGGGGCCAGATACGCAGTATTTT

v_call: TRBV4-1
j_call: TRBJ1-5
clone_size: few
cdr3_length: 16
d_call: -
cdr3_aa: CASSPTGLGGNQPQHF
cdr3_nt: TGCGCCAGCAGCCCAACCGGCCTTGGGGGCAATCAGCCCCAGCATTTT

v_call: TRBV7-9
j_call: TRBJ2-2
clone_size: few
cdr3_length: 14
d_call: TRBD1
cdr3_aa: CASSPTGVDGELFF
cdr3_nt: TGTGCCAGCAGCCCAACAGGGGTTGACGGGGAGCTGTTTTTT

v_call: TRBV7-8
j_call: TRBJ1-1
clone_size: few
cdr3_length: 15
d_call: -
cdr3_aa: CASSPDGGLNTEAFF
cdr3_nt: TGTGCCAGCAGCCCCGACGGGGGGTTGAACACTGAAGCTTTCTTT

v_call: TRBV15
j_call: TRBJ1-2
clone_size: -
cdr3_length: 15
d_call: -
cdr3_aa: CATSRDSGTVYGYTF
cdr3_nt: TGTGCCACCAGCAGAGACTCCGGGACGGTCTATGGCTACACCTTC

v_call: TRBV5-6
j_call: TRBJ2-5
clone_size: -
cdr3_length: 14
d_call: -
cdr3_aa: CASKLGTARETQYF
cdr3_nt: TGTGCCAGCAAGCTTGGGACGGCGAGGGAGACCCAGTACTTC

v_call: TRBV2
j_call: TRBJ1-5
clone_size: -
cdr3_length: 13
d_call: -
cdr3_aa: CATAHGAGQPQHF
cdr3_nt: TGTGCCACCGCCCACGGGGCTGGTCAGCCCCAGCATTTT

v_call: TRBV20-1
j_call: TRBJ2-5
clone_size: many
cdr3_length: 15
d_call: TRBD2
cdr3_aa: CSASVNSGEQETQYF
cdr3_nt: TGCAGTGCTAGTGTCAATAGCGGGGAACAAGAGACCCAGTACTTC

v_call: TRBV4-1
j_call: TRBJ2-5
clone_size: few
cdr3_length: 12
d_call: -
cdr3_aa: CASSLPMETQYF
cdr3_nt: TGCGCCAGCAGCCTGCCTATGGAGACCCAGTACTTC

v_call: TRBV6-5
j_call: TRBJ1-1
clone_size: few
cdr3_length: 13
d_call: TRBD1
cdr3_aa: CATTTGARTEAFF
cdr3_nt: TGTGCCACTACGACAGGGGCTCGGACTGAAGCTTTCTTT

v_call: TRBV19
j_call: TRBJ2-2
clone_size: -
cdr3_length: 13
d_call: -
cdr3_aa: CASAGANTGELFF
cdr3_nt: TGTGCCAGTGCAGGGGCTAACACCGGGGAGCTGTTTTTT

v_call: TRBV7-6
j_call: TRBJ1-6
clone_size: many
cdr3_length: 15
d_call: -
cdr3_aa: CASSLGQGSNSPLHF
cdr3_nt: TGTGCCAGCAGCTTGGGGCAGGGCTCCAATTCACCCCTCCACTTT

v_call: TRBV9
j_call: TRBJ2-2
clone_size: few
cdr3_length: 17
d_call: TRBD2
cdr3_aa: CASSVAVGTSRSGELFF
cdr3_nt: TGTGCCAGCAGCGTAGCTGTGGGGACTAGCCGTTCCGGGGAGCTGTTTTTT

v_call: TRBV4-2
j_call: TRBJ1-4
clone_size: -
cdr3_length: 14
d_call: -
cdr3_aa: CASSQQTTNEKLFF
cdr3_nt: TGTGCCAGCAGCCAGCAGACAACTAATGAAAAACTGTTTTTT

v_call: TRBV24-1
j_call: TRBJ2-2
clone_size: few
cdr3_length: 13
d_call: -
cdr3_aa: CATSAGLGGELFF
cdr3_nt: TGTGCCACCAGTGCGGGTTTAGGCGGGGAGCTGTTTTTT

v_call: TRBV6-2/TRBV6-3
j_call: TRBJ2-2
clone_size: many
cdr3_length: 11
d_call: -
cdr3_aa: CASDYSGELFF
cdr3_nt: TGTGCCAGCGACTATTCCGGGGAGCTGTTTTTT

v_call: TRBV4-1
j_call: TRBJ1-1
clone_size: -
cdr3_length: 16
d_call: -
cdr3_aa: CASSQDDQAATLVAFF
cdr3_nt: TGCGCCAGCAGCCAAGATGACCAGGCCGCGACATTAGTAGCTTTCTTT

v_call: TRBV7-2
j_call: TRBJ2-2
clone_size: few
cdr3_length: 15
d_call: -
cdr3_aa: CASTKLEGLGGELFF
cdr3_nt: TGTGCCAGCACCAAGCTCGAGGGTTTAGGCGGGGAGCTGTTTTTT

v_call: TRBV4-3
j_call: TRBJ2-7
clone_size: many
cdr3_length: 16
d_call: TRBD1
cdr3_aa: CASSQGADRGLYEQYF
cdr3_nt: TGCGCCAGCAGCCAAGGCGCGGACAGGGGCCTCTACGAGCAGTACTTC

v_call: TRBV7-2
j_call: TRBJ2-4
clone_size: -
cdr3_length: 18
d_call: TRBD1
cdr3_aa: CASSLVGTENIAKNIQYF
cdr3_nt: TGTGCCAGCAGCTTAGTCGGGACAGAGAACATAGCCAAAAACATTCAGTACTTC

v_call: TRBV18
j_call: TRBJ1-5
clone_size: few
cdr3_length: 13
d_call: -
cdr3_aa: CASSGGRDQPQHF
cdr3_nt: TGTGCCAGCTCAGGGGGGCGGGATCAGCCCCAGCATTTT

v_call: TRBV7-3
j_call: TRBJ2-3
clone_size: few
cdr3_length: 14
d_call: -
cdr3_aa: CASSFGLSTDTQYF
cdr3_nt: TGTGCCAGCAGCTTCGGGCTTAGCACAGATACGCAGTATTTT

v_call: TRBV7-6
j_call: TRBJ1-3
clone_size: -
cdr3_length: 16
d_call: -
cdr3_aa: CASSPRQASSGNTIYF
cdr3_nt: TGTGCCAGCAGCCCCCGACAGGCTTCATCTGGAAACACCATATATTTT

v_call: TRBV28
j_call: TRBJ2-7
clone_size: few
cdr3_length: 13
d_call: -
cdr3_aa: CASMKDTLYEQYF
cdr3_nt: TGTGCCAGCATGAAGGATACGCTCTACGAGCAGTACTTC

v_call: TRBV29-1
j_call: TRBJ2-7
clone_size: -
cdr3_length: 13
d_call: TRBD1
cdr3_aa: CSVKGQGASEQYF
cdr3_nt: TGCAGCGTTAAGGGACAGGGGGCTAGCGAGCAGTACTTC

v_call: TRBV11-2
j_call: TRBJ1-2
clone_size: few
cdr3_length: 14
d_call: -
cdr3_aa: CASSFRAANYGYTF
cdr3_nt: TGTGCCAGCAGCTTCAGGGCAGCTAACTATGGCTACACCTTC

v_call: TRBV5-5
j_call: TRBJ2-5
clone_size: few
cdr3_length: 12
d_call: -
cdr3_aa: CASNPGLETQYF
cdr3_nt: TGTGCCAGCAACCCGGGGTTGGAGACCCAGTACTTC

v_call: TRBV6-5
j_call: TRBJ2-3
clone_size: many
cdr3_length: 16
d_call: -
cdr3_aa: CASSSVGGGHADTQYF
cdr3_nt: TGTGCCAGCAGCTCCGTGGGGGGGGGGCATGCAGATACGCAGTATTTT

v_call: TRBV5-1
j_call: TRBJ1-2
clone_size: -
cdr3_length: 12
d_call: -
cdr3_aa: CASSYVRGGYTF
cdr3_nt: TGCGCCAGCAGCTATGTCAGGGGAGGCTACACCTTC

v_call: TRBV12-3/TRBV12-4
j_call: TRBJ2-1
clone_size: -
cdr3_length: 14
d_call: TRBD1
cdr3_aa: CASSWGQVNNEQFF
cdr3_nt: TGTGCCAGCAGCTGGGGACAGGTTAACAATGAGCAGTTCTTC

v_call: TRBV5-1
j_call: TRBJ2-5
clone_size: few
cdr3_length: 15
d_call: -
cdr3_aa: CASSSTGRARETQYF
cdr3_nt: TGCGCCAGCAGCTCGACAGGTAGGGCTCGAGAGACCCAGTACTTC

v_call: TRBV5-1
j_call: TRBJ2-3
clone_size: few
cdr3_length: 16
d_call: TRBD2
cdr3_aa: CASSLPLADNTDTQYF
cdr3_nt: TGCGCCAGCAGCCTCCCACTAGCGGATAACACAGATACGCAGTATTTT

v_call: TRBV20-1
j_call: TRBJ1-6
clone_size: -
cdr3_length: 14
d_call: -
cdr3_aa: CSAQSQARRTPLHF
cdr3_nt: TGCAGTGCCCAATCACAGGCCAGAAGGACACCCCTCCACTTT

v_call: TRBV12-3/TRBV12-4
j_call: TRBJ2-1
clone_size: -
cdr3_length: 13
d_call: -
cdr3_aa: CASSFAQVNEQFF
cdr3_nt: TGTGCCAGCAGTTTTGCACAGGTAAATGAGCAGTTCTTC

v_call: TRBV3-1
j_call: TRBJ2-7
clone_size: -
cdr3_length: 16
d_call: TRBD2
cdr3_aa: CASSPPRASGTYEQYF
cdr3_nt: TGTGCCAGCAGCCCCCCACGGGCTAGCGGAACCTACGAGCAGTACTTC

v_call: TRBV12-3/TRBV12-4
j_call: TRBJ1-4
clone_size: -
cdr3_length: 17
d_call: -
cdr3_aa: CASSLRRVPPTNEKLFF
cdr3_nt: TGTGCCAGCAGTTTACGGAGGGTACCTCCAACTAATGAAAAACTGTTTTTT

v_call: TRBV4-1
j_call: TRBJ2-2
clone_size: -
cdr3_length: 17
d_call: -
cdr3_aa: CASSQADLGFNTGELFF
cdr3_nt: TGCGCCAGCAGCCAAGCAGATTTGGGTTTCAACACCGGGGAGCTGTTTTTT

v_call: TRBV12-3/TRBV12-4
j_call: TRBJ1-2
clone_size: -
cdr3_length: 12
d_call: -
cdr3_aa: CASSAPANRYTF
cdr3_nt: TGTGCCAGCAGTGCACCCGCCAACCGCTACACCTTC

v_call: TRBV5-1
j_call: TRBJ2-3
clone_size: many
cdr3_length: 14
d_call: -
cdr3_aa: CASSFRTSTDTQYF
cdr3_nt: TGCGCCAGCAGCTTCCGGACAAGCACAGATACGCAGTATTTT

v_call: TRBV19
j_call: TRBJ1-5
clone_size: -
cdr3_length: 13
d_call: -
cdr3_aa: CASSIGIDQPQHF
cdr3_nt: TGTGCCAGTAGTATTGGTATCGATCAGCCCCAGCATTTT

v_call: TRBV7-8
j_call: TRBJ1-1
clone_size: few
cdr3_length: 15
d_call: TRBD1
cdr3_aa: CASSSRGGARTEAFF
cdr3_nt: TGTGCCAGCAGCAGCAGAGGGGGCGCGCGCACTGAAGCTTTCTTT

v_call: TRBV12-3/TRBV12-4
j_call: TRBJ2-3
clone_size: few
cdr3_length: 16
d_call: TRBD2
cdr3_aa: CASTKTSGGSTDTQYF
cdr3_nt: TGTGCCAGCACCAAGACTAGCGGGGGGAGCACAGATACGCAGTATTTT

v_call: TRBV9
j_call: TRBJ2-5
clone_size: few
cdr3_length: 15
d_call: -
cdr3_aa: CASSGPGHRQETQYF
cdr3_nt: TGTGCCAGCAGCGGACCGGGACACCGACAAGAGACCCAGTACTTC

v_call: TRBV5-4
j_call: TRBJ2-1
clone_size: few
cdr3_length: 13
d_call: -
cdr3_aa: CASSLPGANEQFF
cdr3_nt: TGTGCCAGCAGCTTGCCAGGGGCCAATGAGCAGTTCTTC

v_call: TRBV4-3
j_call: TRBJ2-3
clone_size: few
cdr3_length: 16
d_call: TRBD2
cdr3_aa: CASSQGTSGGSWTQYF
cdr3_nt: TGCGCCAGCAGCCAGGGGACTAGCGGGGGGAGTTGGACGCAGTATTTT

v_call: TRBV5-1
j_call: TRBJ2-5
clone_size: few
cdr3_length: 14
d_call: -
cdr3_aa: CASSLDGVQETQYF
cdr3_nt: TGCGCCAGCAGCTTGGACGGTGTACAAGAGACCCAGTACTTC

v_call: TRBV3-1
j_call: TRBJ2-5
clone_size: -
cdr3_length: 13
d_call: -
cdr3_aa: CASSQVDQETQYF
cdr3_nt: TGTGCCAGCAGCCAGGTAGATCAAGAGACCCAGTACTTC

v_call: TRBV5-1
j_call: TRBJ2-2
clone_size: few
cdr3_length: 12
d_call: -
cdr3_aa: CASSLVEGELFF
cdr3_nt: TGCGCCAGCAGCTTGGTCGAGGGGGAGCTGTTTTTT

v_call: TRBV7-2
j_call: TRBJ2-5
clone_size: few
cdr3_length: 15
d_call: TRBD2
cdr3_aa: CASSLSSSGQETQYF
cdr3_nt: TGTGCCAGCAGCTTATCGTCTAGCGGCCAAGAGACCCAGTACTTC

v_call: TRBV4-1
j_call: TRBJ1-1
clone_size: -
cdr3_length: 13
d_call: -
cdr3_aa: CASSQAQNTEAFF
cdr3_nt: TGCGCCAGCAGTCAAGCCCAGAACACTGAAGCTTTCTTT

v_call: TRBV7-9
j_call: TRBJ1-2
clone_size: few
cdr3_length: 12
d_call: -
cdr3_aa: CASRAGPYGYTF
cdr3_nt: TGTGCCAGCCGTGCAGGCCCCTATGGCTACACCTTC